These 31 T cell receptor beta chains were all obtained from the same sample, sequenced in a study of blood T cell repertoires in COVID-19. The table came from immunoSEQ multiplex PCR; TCRdb's copy has only in-frame clones and leaves some out. The data contain around 330,000 clones, roughly 88% of them singletons. The specimen sequenced was peripheral blood. These receptors were obtained from a woman in her thirties with COVID-19, enrolled during active disease.

The chain couples TRBV24-1 to TRBJ2-1; TRBD1 might be the D (6 bases). V was clipped by 4 bases and J by 4 bases, with 16 bases between them. There are 16 residues in the CDR3. Germline V gives CDR1 KGHDR, CDR2 SFDVKD. This CDR3 reads CATSDPLRGPYNEQFF. In DNA form, the CDR3 reads TGTGCCACCAGTGACCCCCTCAGGGGCCCATACAATGAGCAGTTCTTC.

Worth noting for this clone: The junction departs from the called germline gene at one end, perhaps through a read error. The chain combines TRBV6-2 or TRBV6-3 with TRBJ1-2; 10 nucleotides match TRBD1. The CDR3 extends over 17 amino acids. The germline V gene has CDR1 MNHEY and CDR2 SVGEGT. The DNA for the CDR3 is TGTGCCAGCAGTCACTCCGGGACAGGGGCCGCAAACTATGGCTACACCTTC. Protein product: CASSHSGTGAANYGYTF.

This chain links TRBV2 with TRBJ2-1, with D possibly being TRBD1 (5 bases). The CDR3 consists of 12 residues. V shed 6 bases and J shed 6 bases, with 9 bases lying between them. Germline values: CDR1 SNHLY, CDR2 FYNNEI. The CDR3 DNA reads TGTGCCAGCAGCAACAGGTTCAATGAGCAGTTCTTC. Translating it yields CASSNRFNEQFF.

This clone showed up just once. The chain combines TRBV29-1 with TRBJ2-3; D is uncertain. CDR1 and CDR2 (germline): SQVTM, ANQGSEA. The CDR3 length is 12 residues. V was trimmed by 7 bases and J by 2 bases, leaving 10 bases between them. CDR3: CSGRRNTDTQYF. CDR3 nucleotides: TGCAGCGGTCGGCGGAACACAGATACGCAGTATTTT.

The chain employs TRBV11-3 and TRBJ1-3, with D hard to call. The V end was cut by 4 bases, the J end by 1 base, with 11 bases between. Germline CDR1 SGHNT, CDR2 YENEEA. The CDR3 totals 15 residues. This CDR3 is CASSWRMLSGNTIYF. The CDR3 DNA reads as TGTGCCAGCAGCTGGCGGATGTTGTCTGGAAACACCATATATTTT.

The chain carries TRBV5-1 and TRBJ2-5, with D perhaps matching TRBD1 (8 bases). The V end was cut by 4 bases, the J end by 4 bases, with 17 bases between. Germline loops: CDR1 SGHRS, CDR2 YFSETQ. The CDR3 sequence is 15 residues long. CDR3 nucleotides: TGCGCCAGCAGCCTCCGGACAGGGAGGGGAGAGACCCAGTACTTC. Its translation: CASSLRTGRGETQYF.

This clone occurred a few times. This chain connects TRBV2 to TRBJ1-1; D unclear. The CDR3 loop spans 15 amino acids. Between the trimmed V and J ends, which lost 6 bases and 1 base, there was a span of 15 bases. Germline CDR1 and CDR2: SNHLY and FYNNEI. Here the CDR3 DNA reads TGTGCCAGCAGGACCGAGAGACACCCGAACACTGAAGCTTTCTTT. It codes for CASRTERHPNTEAFF.

The gene calls are TRBV6-5 and TRBJ1-2; tentatively, D is TRBD1 (6 bases). This CDR3 is 13 amino acids long. Per germline, CDR1 MNHEY and CDR2 SVGAGI. V was trimmed by 10 bases and J by 7 bases, leaving 19 bases between them. CDR3 DNA: TGTGCCACCGGACTGGGGGCGCTCACTGGCTACACCTTC. Protein: CATGLGALTGYTF.

The chain couples TRBV7-2 to TRBJ2-2; TRBD1 agrees at 7 bases. This CDR3 region has 14 residues. The V gene end was trimmed by 11 bases and the J gene end by 7 bases; junction bases not matched to a gene: 13. Germline V gene sequence: CDR1 SGHTA, CDR2 FQGNSA. Written as DNA, the CDR3 is TGTGCCTCACGAGGGGGCATCGTGGGCGGGGAGCTGTTTTTT. As protein: CASRGGIVGGELFF.

This clone came up once. The V and J genes are TRBV7-2 and TRBJ2-1; 8 nucleotides align to TRBD2. The CDR3 consists of 16 residues. V shed 5 bases, J shed 3 bases, and the junction held 9 bases outside the gene matches. Germline V lookup: CDR1 SGHTA, CDR2 FQGNSA. The CDR3 DNA reads as TGTGCCAGCAGCACCGAGCGGGGGCCTTTCTACAATGAGCAGTTCTTC. Amino acid sequence: CASSTERGPFYNEQFF. Variable domain in full (rest from reference TRBV7-2 and TRBJ2-1): GAGVSQSPSNKVTEKGKDVELRCDPISGHTALYWYRQSLGQGLEFLIYFQGNSAPDKSGLPSDRFSAERTGGSVSTLTIQRTQQEDSAVYLCASSTERGPFYNEQFFGPGTRLTVL.

V usage is TRBV9 and J usage is TRBJ1-6, with D unresolved. V was shortened by 2 bases and J by 0 bases, with 3 bases between the two germline ends. Germline CDR1 and CDR2: SGDLS and YYNGEE. This CDR3 region has 14 residues. The CDR3 loop reads CASSVSSYNSPLHF. Here the CDR3 DNA reads TGTGCCAGCAGCGTTAGCTCCTATAATTCACCCCTCCACTTT.

The chain combines TRBV6-1 with TRBJ2-7; D is unclear. V dropped 1 base and J dropped 4 bases, with 8 bases sitting between them. Germline-derived CDR1 and CDR2 are MNHNS and SASEGT. CDR3 length: 13 amino acids. CDR3 nucleotide sequence: TGTGCCAGCAGTGAAGGAGGATCTTACGAGCAGTACGTC. This gives the protein CASSEGGSYEQYV.

The gene calls are TRBV5-1 and TRBJ1-2; D is unclear. Germline V gene data show CDR1 as SGHRS and CDR2 as YFSETQ. Between the trimmed V and J ends, which lost 0 bases and 6 bases, there was a span of 9 bases. The CDR3 consists of 13 residues. In DNA, the CDR3 is TGCGCCAGCAGCTTGGCATCCCGGGATGGCTACACCTTC. Amino acids: CASSLASRDGYTF.

Written as DNA, the CDR3 is TGTGCCAGCAGCCAAGTAGGGGCCCTCGGACTAGCGGGGGGGGCGTACGGTTACAATGAGCAGTTCTTC. It codes for CASSQVGALGLAGGAYGYNEQFF. The chain is built from TRBV3-1 (or the pseudogene TRBV3-2) and TRBJ2-1; the match to TRBD2 covers 15 bases. V lost 1 base, J lost 4 bases, and 20 bases stayed unmatched. Germline V gene sequence: CDR1 LGHDT, CDR2 YNNKEL (reference sequence). This CDR3 is 23 amino acids long.

The rearrangement uses TRBV11-3 and TRBJ2-5; 7 bases agree with TRBD1. V lost 0 bases and J lost 0; bases outside the gene matches: 4. Per germline, CDR1 SGHNT and CDR2 YENEEA. The CDR3 covers 16 residues. CDR3 coding DNA: TGTGCCAGCAGCTTAGATCGAACAGGGGACCAAGAGACCCAGTACTTC. This sequence encodes CASSLDRTGDQETQYF. Variable domain in full (rest from reference TRBV11-3 and TRBJ2-5): EAGVVQSPRYKIIEKKQPVAFWCNPISGHNTLYWYLQNLGQGPELLIRYENEEAVDDSQLPKDRFSAERLKGVDSTLKIQPAELGDSAVYLCASSLDRTGDQETQYFGPGTRLLVL.

In this sample, this clone turned up once. The chain employs TRBV7-3 and TRBJ2-2, with D possibly being TRBD1 (6 bases). CDR1 and CDR2 from the germline V gene are SGHTA and FQGTGA. V dropped 5 bases and J dropped 7 bases, with 17 bases sitting between them. The CDR3 loop spans 15 amino acids. The CDR3 DNA sequence: TGTGCCAGCAGCCCCCAAAGGGGGAGAGTCGGGGAGCTGTTTTTT. It encodes CASSPQRGRVGELFF.

This chain links TRBV19 with TRBJ2-3; D is uncertain. Germline CDR1 reads LNHDA; CDR2 reads SQIVND (reference sequence). This CDR3 is built from 14 residues. The chain's CDR3 is CAVRATTSTDTQYF. The CDR3 DNA is TGTGCTGTACGAGCGACGACTAGCACAGATACGCAGTATTTT.

The gene calls are TRBV18 and TRBJ1-2, with D possibly being TRBD1 (6 bases). CDR1 and CDR2 from the germline V gene are KGHSH and LQKENI. Trimming cost V 5 bases and J 7 bases, with 23 bases left between them. This CDR3 comprises 16 residues. Here the CDR3 reads CASSEQWYRDEGGYTF. The CDR3 coding sequence is TGTGCCAGCTCAGAACAATGGTACAGGGACGAGGGTGGCTACACCTTC.

The rearrangement joins TRBV5-1 to TRBJ2-3; 14 nucleotides align to TRBD2. The CDR3 contains 17 residues. The germline V gene encodes CDR1 SGHRS and CDR2 YFSETQ. V lost 4 bases to trimming and J lost 5 bases; unmatched junction nucleotides: 9. The CDR3 nucleotides read TGCGCCAGCAGCCCACGACTAGCGGGGGGGCTTGGAGATACGCAGTATTTT. Translated, it gives CASSPRLAGGLGDTQYF.

V usage is TRBV4-1 and J usage is TRBJ1-5; no clear D. This CDR3 has 13 residues. The V and J ends lost 3 bases and 8 bases respectively, with 11 bases between them. Germline assignment: CDR1 MGHRA and CDR2 YSYEKL. For the CDR3, the DNA is TGCGCCAGCAGCCATTCACTTCTCAAGCCCCAGCATTTT. It translates to CASSHSLLKPQHF.

V gene TRBV7-2 combines with J gene TRBJ2-7, with D unclear. The CDR3 is made up of 12 amino acids. Germline values: CDR1 SGHTA, CDR2 FQGNSA. V dropped 0 bases and J dropped 6 bases, with 6 bases sitting between them. CDR3 residues: CASSLAGLEQYF. CDR3 coding DNA: TGTGCCAGCAGCTTAGCTGGCCTCGAGCAGTACTTC.

The rearrangement joins TRBV3-1 (or the pseudogene TRBV3-2) to TRBJ1-2; 7 nucleotides align to TRBD1. CDR3 length equals 13 residues. The V segment lost 4 bases and the J segment 5 bases; nucleotides outside the gene matches: 4. Germline V gene sequence: CDR1 LGHDT, CDR2 YNNKEL (reference sequence). CDR3 protein: CASSPGDSYGYTF. The DNA for the CDR3 is TGTGCCAGCAGCCCGGGGGACAGTTATGGCTACACCTTC.

The CDR3 DNA is TGTGCCAGCAGCTTAGGGGGGACTGGGAATGAGCAGTTCTTC. This encodes CASSLGGTGNEQFF. The genes are TRBV7-9 and TRBJ2-1; D might be TRBD2 (6 bases). The CDR3 length is 14 residues. V was clipped by 1 base and J by 7 bases, with 11 bases between them. CDR1 SEHNR and CDR2 FQNEAQ come from the germline V gene (reference sequence).

The chain uses TRBV2 and TRBJ1-1; D unclear. Germline values: CDR1 SNHLY, CDR2 FYNNEI. V was trimmed by 10 bases and J by 7 bases, leaving 4 bases between them. This CDR3 contains 8 residues. The CDR3, as DNA: TGTGCCACGGGTGAAGCTTTCTTT. Encoded protein: CATGEAFF.

This clone was counted a few times. The chain is built from TRBV2 and TRBJ2-3, with 8 bases matching TRBD2. The CDR3 spans 16 residues. Unmatched junction bases numbered 13, after V lost 6 bases and J lost 5 bases. Germline-derived CDR1 and CDR2 are SNHLY and FYNNEI. The CDR3 reads CASRTGMGLAGDTQYF. In DNA, the CDR3 is TGTGCCAGCAGGACGGGAATGGGGCTAGCGGGAGATACGCAGTATTTT.

The chain employs TRBV4-3 and TRBJ1-2; D gene uncertain. The ends were cut back, 5 bases at V and 1 base at J, with 14 bases in the middle. Germline CDR1 is LGHNA and CDR2 is YSLEER. The CDR3 totals 15 residues. CDR3 DNA: TGCGCCAGCAGCTTGGTCAGGAATGTTAACTATGGCTACACCTTC. This encodes CASSLVRNVNYGYTF.

J is TRBJ2-5 and V is TRBV15; TRBD1 might be the D (7 bases). The CDR3 consists of 15 residues. The V gene lost 4 bases and the J gene lost 4 bases, with 16 bases spanning the gap. The V gene's germline CDR1 is LNHNV and CDR2 YYDKDF (reference sequence). As DNA, the CDR3 is TGTGCCACCAGCATGGGCAGGGGGGATACAGAGACCCAGTACTTC. It specifies CATSMGRGDTETQYF.

This clone was observed once. V gene TRBV5-1 combines with J gene TRBJ2-3, with D possibly matching TRBD2 (5 bases). Between the trimmed V and J ends, which lost 2 bases and 1 base, there was a span of 14 bases. The CDR3 is 16 residues long. Germline V lookup: CDR1 SGHRS, CDR2 YFSETQ. CDR3 loop: CASSLGGLIRTDTQYF. For the CDR3, the DNA is TGCGCCAGCAGCTTAGGAGGACTGATTCGCACAGATACGCAGTATTTT.

The J gene is TRBJ1-1, the V gene TRBV4-2, with a tentative D call TRBD1 (5 bases). Germline-derived CDR1 and CDR2 are LGHNA and YNFKEQ. Trimming cost V 0 bases and J 6 bases, with 17 bases left between them. The CDR3 runs to 16 residues. The CDR3 sequence is CASSQEDRGIGAEAFF. CDR3 in DNA: TGTGCCAGCAGCCAAGAAGATCGGGGGATCGGTGCTGAAGCTTTCTTT.

V and J are TRBV5-4 and TRBJ1-2, with 7 bases fitting TRBD1. Trimming at V came to 0 bases and at J to 0 bases, leaving 5 bases not matched to a gene. The CDR3 extends over 16 amino acids. The germline V gene has CDR1 SGHNT and CDR2 YYREEE (reference sequence). The CDR3 spells CASSLASGTANYGYTF. Written as DNA, the CDR3 is TGTGCCAGCAGCTTGGCTTCCGGGACAGCTAACTATGGCTACACCTTC.

The chain joins TRBV5-6 to TRBJ2-4, with D possibly TRBD2 on 6 matching bases. The CDR3 has 12 residues. CDR1 and CDR2 from the germline V gene are SGHDT and YYEEEE. The V gene lost 0 bases and the J gene lost 14 bases, with 12 bases spanning the gap. DNA for the CDR3: TGTGCCAGCAGCTTGGCCAGTGGGGAGGAGTACTTC. Its protein is CASSLASGEEYF.